This TCR beta chain is from a study of siplizumab effects on memory and regulatory T cells. Study results and limitations: Both greater diversity than memory cells and a major contribution to the alloresponse seemed to characterize naive T cells. Confirmation was lacking for the suppressive function of proliferating Tregs derived from siplizumab cultures.

Clones were read by immunoSEQ multiplex PCR, and TCRdb kept only the in-frame ones, dropping some. Of some 88,000 clones in the sample, around 90% were seen once. This clone was counted only a few times. The antigen remains undetermined. Sequencing was performed on CD4+ T cells sorted from blood. The TCR comes from a human donor in good health.

CDR3 coding DNA: TGTGCCAGTAGTGCCCCCAGTCGCTATGGCTACACCTTC. It encodes CASSAPSRYGYTF. The rearrangement uses TRBV19 and TRBJ1-2; no firm D call. The CDR3 contains 13 residues. Trimming removed 5 bases at V and 4 bases at J, with 11 bases between. From germline, CDR1 is LNHDA and CDR2 SQIVND (reference sequence). The full variable domain, its missing parts supplied by reference TRBV19 and TRBJ1-2, is DGGITQSPKYLFRKEGQNVTLSCEQNLNHDAMYWYRQDPGQGLRLIYYSQIVNDFQKGDIAEGYSVSREKKESFPLTVTSAQKNPTAFYLCASSAPSRYGYTFGSGTRLTVV.